The 21 T cell receptor beta chains below come from one sample, sequenced in a study of early T cells in non-severe SARS-CoV-2 infection. MiXCR, applied by TCRdb to the 5' RACE reads, yields one record per CDR3 protein. The sample has more than 65,000 distinct CDR3 sequences, approximately 12% seen once; the top ten hold around 1.3%. Input material: whole blood. These receptors were collected from an adult who was a healthcare worker with PCR-confirmed SARS-CoV-2 infection or an uninfected control (not recorded which).

This clonotype appeared many times. This chain connects TRBV11-2 to TRBJ2-2, with D possibly called TRBD1 or TRBD2 (5 bases each). The CDR3 is 15 amino acids. V lost 6 bases, J lost 5 bases, and 16 bases lay in between. The germline gives CDR1 SGHAT, CDR2 FQNNGV. CDR3 region: CASRPRGAWTGELFF. CDR3 nucleotides: TGTGCCAGCAGACCGAGGGGTGCGTGGACCGGGGAGCTGTTTTTT.

This clonotype was seen at least ten times. The gene calls are TRBV4-3 and TRBJ1-3; D uncertain. This CDR3 spans 16 amino acids. V was cut by 0 bases and J by 1 base, with 10 bases left in between. The germline V gene has CDR1 LGHNA and CDR2 YSLEER. CDR3 bases: TGCGCCAGCAGCCAAGATACCGGCCGGTCTGGAAACACCATATATTTT. It codes for CASSQDTGRSGNTIYF.

This clonotype was counted ten times or more. The chain carries TRBV28 and TRBJ2-5, with a possible D match to TRBD2 (5 bases). The CDR3 is 11 residues long. Germline CDR1 is MDHEN and CDR2 is SYDVKM. V was clipped by 5 bases and J by 14 bases, with 15 bases between them. Here the CDR3 reads CASSNVGVSYF. The CDR3 bases are TGTGCCAGCAGTAATGTCGGGGTCTCATACTTC.

This clonotype was counted many times. The chain couples TRBV19 to TRBJ2-3; D might be TRBD1 (6 bases). This CDR3 region has 14 residues. V was trimmed by 9 bases and J by 2 bases, leaving 15 bases between them. Germline V gene data show CDR1 as LNHDA and CDR2 as SQIVND (reference sequence). For the CDR3, the DNA is TGTGCCAGCTCCGAAGGGGGATACACAGATACGCAGTATTTT. Translating it yields CASSEGGYTDTQYF.

The rearrangement joins TRBV7-8 to TRBJ2-7; D call uncertain. CDR1 is SGHVS, CDR2 FQNEAQ, per germline. V was clipped by 2 bases and J by 1 base, with 12 bases between them. The CDR3 totals 15 residues. In nucleotides, the CDR3 is TGTGCCAGCAGCTTACTAGTCCTCCCATCCTACGAGCAGTACTTC. Its translation: CASSLLVLPSYEQYF.

This clonotype was seen ten or more times. The chain combines TRBV7-9 with TRBJ1-2; D is unclear. Trimming cost V 2 bases and J 5 bases, with 9 bases left between them. The V gene's germline CDR1 is SEHNR and CDR2 FQNEAQ (reference sequence). The CDR3 runs 13 residues. CDR3 nucleotide sequence: TGTGCCAGCAGCTTAATGACCACATATGGCTACACCTTC. Its protein is CASSLMTTYGYTF.

This clonotype was seen ten or more times. This chain uses TRBV3-1 with TRBJ1-5, with 10 positions matching TRBD1. J was trimmed by 11 bases and V by 4 bases; bases with no gene match: 2. Per the germline V gene, CDR1 is LGHDT and CDR2 is YNNKEL (reference sequence). CDR3 length: 12 amino acids. The CDR3 coding sequence is TGTGCCAGCAGCCGGGGACAGGGGTCCCAGCATTTT. It yields the protein CASSRGQGSQHF.

This clonotype was observed at least ten times. The chain carries TRBV12-3 or TRBV12-4 and TRBJ2-1; no reliable D call. The CDR3 covers 16 residues. Trimming took off 2 bases at V and 0 bases at J, with 11 bases between the two ends. The CDR3 loop reads CASSLSFVSSYNEQFF. The CDR3 DNA sequence: TGTGCCAGCAGTTTATCGTTCGTTAGCTCCTACAATGAGCAGTTCTTC.

V gene TRBV7-2 combines with J gene TRBJ2-7, with D unresolved. The CDR3 contains 12 residues. The V and J ends lost 5 bases and 3 bases respectively, with 8 bases between them. CDR1 and CDR2 from the germline V gene are SGHTA and FQGNSA. CDR3 sequence: CASSRANYEQYF. The CDR3 DNA is TGTGCCAGCAGCCGGGCCAACTACGAGCAGTACTTC. The full variable domain, completed using reference TRBV7-2 and TRBJ2-7, is GAGVSQSPSNKVTEKGKDVELRCDPISGHTALYWYRQSLGQGLEFLIYFQGNSAPDKSGLPSDRFSAERTGGSVSTLTIQRTQQEDSAVYLCASSRANYEQYFGPGTRLTVT.

Ten or more counts support this clonotype. The CDR3 sequence is CSARGGQGTYEQYF. CDR3 sequence (DNA): TGCAGTGCTAGAGGGGGACAGGGGACCTACGAGCAGTACTTC. The V gene is TRBV20-1, the J gene TRBJ2-7, with TRBD1 matching over 10 bases. V lost 1 base, J lost 2 bases, and 2 bases stayed unmatched. CDR1 is DFQATT, CDR2 SNEGSKA, per germline (reference sequence). The CDR3 spans 14 residues.

In its sample, this clonotype was seen many times. This chain links TRBV6-1 with TRBJ1-2, with D perhaps matching TRBD1 (5 bases). V shed 2 bases and J shed 0 bases, with 10 bases lying between them. Germline loops: CDR1 MNHNS, CDR2 SASEGT. The CDR3 loop spans 15 amino acids. The CDR3 sequence is CASSETTGANYGYTF. The CDR3 nucleotides are TGTGCCAGCAGTGAAACAACAGGTGCTAACTATGGCTACACCTTC.

This clonotype was detected only a few times. V usage is TRBV29-1 and J usage is TRBJ2-5; D is possibly TRBD2 (6 bases). The CDR3 runs to 13 residues. Trimming shortened V by 8 bases and J by 7 bases, and 20 bases separated the two germline ends. Germline loops: CDR1 SQVTM, CDR2 ANQGSEA. The CDR3, as DNA: TGCAGCACCACACCGGGACCGGAGGGGACCCAGTACTTC. Encoded protein: CSTTPGPEGTQYF.

This clonotype was seen ten or more times. The chain employs TRBV6-2 or TRBV6-3 and TRBJ2-2; possible D gene TRBD2, 6 bases. In germline, CDR1 is MNHEY, CDR2 SVGEGT. Between the trimmed V and J ends, which lost 8 bases and 5 bases, there was a span of 9 bases. The CDR3 is made up of 12 amino acids. Written as DNA, the CDR3 is TGTGCCAGCTTACGGGAGACCGGGGAGCTGTTTTTT. It is translated as CASLRETGELFF.

This clonotype was picked up many times. The V and J genes are TRBV29-1 and TRBJ1-2; a possible D gene is TRBD1 (6 bases). Germline CDR1 is SQVTM and CDR2 is ANQGSEA. The CDR3 consists of 15 residues. The ends were cut back, 7 bases at V and 1 base at J, with 19 bases in the middle. In DNA form, the CDR3 reads TGCAGCGCCCTCGTATCAGACAGGAATAACTATGGCTACACCTTC. Translating it yields CSALVSDRNNYGYTF.

This clonotype was recorded at least ten times. No conserved phenylalanine or tryptophan ends this CDR3, so it is likely a read error. The DNA is omitted, as the CDR3 cannot be located on it reliably, and the CDR3 follows TCRdb's listing. This sequence joins TRBV7-9 and TRBJ2-1; the table gives TRBD2 as D, unverified against the DNA. Termini included, the CDR3 measures 12 amino acids. Germline assignment: CDR1 SEHNR and CDR2 FQNEAQ (reference sequence). CDR3 sequence reads: CASSLAGTSPGV.

This clonotype was observed at least ten times. This chain uses TRBV4-2 with TRBJ1-5; D remains unclear. This CDR3 is 15 amino acids long. Between the trimmed V and J ends, which lost 0 bases and 3 bases, there was a span of 9 bases. Germline V gene data show CDR1 as LGHNA and CDR2 as YNFKEQ. The chain's CDR3 is CASSQDFEINQPQHF. CDR3 DNA sequence: TGTGCCAGCAGCCAAGATTTCGAGATCAATCAGCCCCAGCATTTT.

The chain couples TRBV2 to TRBJ2-1; TRBD2 is a possible D gene (6 bases). This CDR3 has 15 amino acids. CDR1 and CDR2 from the germline V gene are SNHLY and FYNNEI. V shed 2 bases and J shed 4 bases, with 12 bases lying between them. In nucleotides, the CDR3 is TGTGCCAGCAGTGAACAAGCGGGCGAATACAATGAGCAGTTCTTC. Encoded protein: CASSEQAGEYNEQFF.

This clonotype occurred many times. CDR3 nucleotides: TGCAGTGCGCAGACCCAGACAGGGAACTATGGCTACACCTTC. Its protein is CSAQTQTGNYGYTF. This chain joins TRBV20-1 and TRBJ1-2, with 7 nucleotides matching TRBD1. CDR1 is DFQATT, CDR2 SNEGSKA, per germline (reference sequence). Trimming cost V 6 bases and J 2 bases; bases outside gene matches: 9. The CDR3 has 14 residues.

This clonotype was recorded at least ten times. The rearrangement uses TRBV7-9 and TRBJ2-3; D uncertain. V lost 5 bases and J 4 bases, leaving 16 bases between the germline ends. Germline V lookup: CDR1 SEHNR, CDR2 FQNEAQ (reference sequence). The CDR3 is 15 amino acids. CDR3 in DNA: TGTGCCAGCAGCCCCCCCCGGTACACCGCAGATACGCAGTATTTT. This translates into CASSPPRYTADTQYF.

This clonotype was counted many times. This rearrangement joins TRBV29-1 to TRBJ1-1; possible D gene TRBD1, 6 bases. This CDR3 region has 13 residues. Germline assignment: CDR1 SQVTM and CDR2 ANQGSEA. Trimming stripped 4 bases from V and 1 base from J, with 10 bases between. The CDR3 protein is CSVGKGQNTEAFF. For the CDR3, the DNA is TGCAGCGTTGGTAAGGGACAGAACACTGAAGCTTTCTTT. Drawing the rest from reference TRBV29-1 and TRBJ1-1, the complete variable domain is SAVISQKPSRDICQRGTSLTIQCQVDSQVTMMFWYRQQPGQSLTLIATANQGSEATYESGFVIDKFPISRPNLTFSTLTVSNMSPEDSSIYLCSVGKGQNTEAFFGQGTRLTVV.

The table lists this clonotype with many counts. The chain employs TRBV21-1 and TRBJ2-3; the table assigns TRBD1, which was not confirmed against the DNA. TRBV21-1 is labeled a pseudogene. The CDR3 is 12 residues long. The CDR3 nucleotides read TGTGCCAGCAGCAAATGCGGGGGTACGCAGTATTTT. Its protein is CASSKCGGTQYF.